Here is one T cell receptor (beta chain) with its context. Its antigen remains unidentified. The sample comes from a study of siplizumab effects on memory and regulatory T cells. Study-level findings and limits: Memory cells that were CD4+ and unstimulated gave rise to alloreactive sequences, which siplizumab significantly reduced.

CDR1 is LNHDA, CDR2 SQIVND, per germline (reference sequence). CDR3 length: 16 residues. V lost 7 bases, J lost 4 bases, and 21 bases lay in between. Per individual sample, 80,000 to 100,000 TCR templates were assayed. Some clones are missing from TCRdb's copy, which holds only in-frame ones; the method was immunoSEQ multiplex PCR. The repertoire holds over 80,000 clones, with approximately 88% as singletons. The source of this sequence is a human donor in good health. This chain connects TRBV19 to TRBJ2-3; possibly TRBD1 or TRBD2 for D (5 bases each). Sequencing input: Tregs sorted from blood. The CDR3: CASTTSPGKAADTQYF. Here the CDR3 DNA reads TGTGCCAGTACCACTAGTCCAGGGAAAGCAGCAGATACGCAGTATTTT.